This TCR beta chain was identified in a study of T cell repertoires in cytomegalovirus infection. This clonotype was counted between two and nine times. Its target is unknown. TCRdb redid the calling of the reads with MiXCR, one entry per CDR3 protein. The repertoire holds hundreds of thousands of distinct CDR3 sequences, with 30% to 40% as singletons. CDR1 SNHLY and CDR2 FYNNEI come from the germline V gene. This CDR3 comprises 14 residues. V was clipped by 10 bases and J by 6 bases; unmatched bases: 8. The chain recombines TRBV2 with TRBJ2-1; 11 positions agree with TRBD1. The clonotype comes from a human donor in good health (CMV status not recorded). Some clones in this sample may be carry-over from other donors' samples. Sequenced here: cultured PBMCs, sampled from culture after CMV antigen stimulation. The CDR3: CATKAGTGGNEQFF. The CDR3, as DNA: TGTGCCACCAAAGCCGGGACAGGGGGCAATGAGCAGTTCTTC. The complete variable domain, with remaining parts taken from reference TRBV2 and TRBJ2-1, reads EPEVTQTPSHQVTQMGQEVILRCVPISNHLYFYWYRQILGQKVEFLVSFYNNEISEKSEIFDDQFSVERPDGSNFTLKIRSTKLEDSAMYFCATKAGTGGNEQFFGPGTRLTVL.